This T cell receptor (beta chain) stems from a study of PD-1 blockade in classical Hodgkin lymphoma (dated by TCRdb to the early 2020s). Background on the whole study: Nivolumab dosing was 3 mg/kg intravenously every 2 weeks, continuing until either disease progression or unacceptable toxicity. The study used TCR beta sequencing and CyTOF to define a peripheral blood immune signature of response to PD-1 blockade in classical Hodgkin lymphoma. Study-wide conclusions, independent of this receptor: Trial patients achieving complete response had baseline diversity similar to newly diagnosed patients, whereas partial responders and progressors had significantly lower diversity. A significant rise by C4D1 was seen in CD4+ but not CD8+ TCR diversity (p=0.0027 vs p=0.16), with the rise being most apparent in complete responders (p=0.02). Lower diversity was seen in patients whose nivolumab began less than 1 year after ASCT, and these patients were left out of later analyses so that immune reconstitution would not confound the results. The study was restricted to a single clinical trial cohort, and the causes of repertoire differences, possibly disease activity or prior therapy, were left undefined. Baseline TCR diversity was reported to be lower in newly diagnosed patients than in healthy donors, and even lower in relapsed/refractory patients.

The Qiagen DNeasy kit was used to extract genomic DNA from unsorted PBMCs and from the negatively selected CD4+ and CD8+ fractions. TCR beta CDR3 regions were subjected to amplification by immunoSEQ multiplex PCR with primers that anneal to V and J segments. A synthetic immune receptor repertoire was used to minimize amplification bias, and any remaining bias was removed computationally after sequencing. Per the source publication's procedure: Repertoire diversity was quantified as the Shannon entropy index using custom Python scripts. The unsorted, CD4+ and CD8+ repertoires were each analyzed separately, with the exception of combined analyses, where CD4+ and CD8+ sequences were merged in silico. Clonal expansion was defined as a frequency increase of at least 2-fold after treatment compared with C1D1, and clones undetected at baseline were assigned a pseudocount of 0.5. Clones with 0 or 1 copy at C1D1 were defined as singleton clones, while clones with 2 or more copies were defined as non-singleton clones. Clones expanded in unsorted samples were labelled as CD4+, CD8+ or unknown by matching protein sequences in sorted samples from the same patient. Wilcoxon tests on paired samples were used to test changes in diversity from C1D1 to C4D1. TCRdb's version of the immuneACCESS table is confined to in-frame rearrangements and falls short of the full clone set. An unresolved V gene accounts for under half of the shortfall where checked; the remainder is of unknown origin. That table supplies the V and J calls and clone size; D and trimming were determined from the DNA. Here the sample has about 97,000 clones; roughly 83% occur a single time. The ten largest clones take up 12% of the sample.

Sample time point, as interpreted from the label and publication: cycle 1 day 1 (C1D1), immediately before nivolumab initiation. Relapse after autologous stem cell transplantation had occurred in all trial patients, and cohorts A, B and C were distinguished by prior brentuximab vedotin exposure. The trial cohort included 55 to 65 patients with relapsed/refractory classical Hodgkin lymphoma, and each patient had a best overall response of complete response, partial response or progressive disease. Single-agent nivolumab was administered to trial patients in the multi-cohort phase II CheckMate 205 trial. Best overall response was determined by an independent review committee according to the 2007 International Working Group response criteria. PBMCs from the trial were collected at three points: immediately before nivolumab initiation (C1D1), and during therapy at cycle 2 day 1 and cycle 4 day 1. Peripheral blood was collected in 8 mL Vacutainer Cell Preparation Tubes, from which PBMCs were isolated by centrifugation and then cryopreserved.

As regards this clone: No cognate antigen has been identified for it. Base qualities are missing; no much larger clone stands one base away.

The clonotype comes from a human donor with classical Hodgkin lymphoma. The sample was peripheral blood mononuclear cells (PBMCs), taken at baseline.

The DNA reads TGTGCCAGCAGCTCCTTCACAGGGGGAGCTTTAAGGGGCTACACCTTC. Its protein is CASSSFTGGALRGYTF. The chain employs TRBV5-4 and TRBJ1-2, with TRBD1 identical over 8 junction bases. V is pruned by 3 bases and J by 8 bases, leaving 15 bases of the junction without a gene match. The CDR3 spans 16 residues, from the cysteine through the phenylalanine. The CDR3 DNA has 48 bases and is translated from base 1. The CDR1 and CDR2 encoded by the germline V gene (reference sequence) are SGHNT and YYREEE.